Each of the 22 T cell receptor beta chains below was sequenced from the same sample in a study of T cell responses to AZD1222 COVID-19 vaccine (dated by TCRdb to the early 2020s). What this sample's time point label stands for: baseline before first vaccination. Libraries were prepared through the immunoSEQ multiplex PCR assay. Sourced from immuneACCESS, this table was stored by TCRdb with only in-frame sequences that have V and J called. A share of the clones is absent; for the studies checked, an unresolved V gene accounts for under half, and the remainder has no known explanation. For this sample there are some 140,000 clones; approximately 80% appear just once. Jointly, the top ten make up 4.1% of the sample. The sample here was peripheral blood, taken on day 0 of AZD1222 vaccination. These receptors were taken from an adult in good health.

The chain joins TRBV11-3 to TRBJ1-2; D gene unclear. Germline CDR1 reads SGHNT; CDR2 reads YENEEA. Trimming took 5 bases from V and 6 from J, leaving 16 bases between them. CDR3 length equals 14 residues. In DNA form, the CDR3 reads TGTGCCAGCAGCCCCGGCCGGGAATACGATGGCTACACCTTC. It specifies CASSPGREYDGYTF.

The gene calls are TRBV14 and TRBJ1-4, with TRBD1 as a possible D gene (5 bases). CDR1 and CDR2 from the germline V gene are SGHDN and FVKESK. V shed 0 bases and J shed 2 bases, with 10 bases lying between them. The CDR3 extends over 16 amino acids. The CDR3 region has the DNA TGTGCCAGCAGCCAAGAGGGGGGGAATACTAATGAAAAACTGTTTTTT. It is translated as CASSQEGGNTNEKLFF.

The rearrangement uses TRBV2 and TRBJ1-1, with 11 bases that match TRBD1. The CDR3 totals 13 residues. Trimming took 6 bases from V and 7 from J; bases not matched to a gene: 4. CDR1 and CDR2 (germline): SNHLY, FYNNEI. The CDR3 protein is CASRGDRGIEAFF. CDR3 DNA: TGTGCCAGCAGGGGGGACAGGGGGATTGAAGCTTTCTTT.

The V call is TRBV28, the J call TRBJ1-5, with no clear D. Looked up from germline, CDR1 is MDHEN and CDR2 is SYDVKM. Deletions cut 4 bases from V and 9 bases from J, with 13 bases between. The CDR3 sequence is 13 residues long. CDR3 in DNA: TGTGCCAGCAGTTCGGACCCACGGGGGCCCCAGCATTTT. It codes for CASSSDPRGPQHF. The variable domain in full, completed from reference TRBV28 and TRBJ1-5, reads DVKVTQSSRYLVKRTGEKVFLECVQDMDHENMFWYRQDPGLGLRLIYFSYDVKMKEKGDIPEGYSVSREKKERFSLILESASTNQTSMYLCASSSDPRGPQHFGDGTRLSIL.

This clone was counted once. The chain links TRBV10-3 to TRBJ2-3; 9 positions agree with TRBD1. Trimming cost V 9 bases and J 5 bases; bases outside gene matches: 9. Per germline, CDR1 ENHRY and CDR2 SYGVKD. This CDR3 has 14 residues. The CDR3: CAIPGQGQGDTQYF. DNA of the CDR3: TGTGCCATTCCGGGACAGGGCCAAGGAGATACGCAGTATTTT.

This clone is a singleton in its sample. The rearrangement joins TRBV24-1 to TRBJ2-1; 11 positions agree with TRBD2. The germline V gene encodes CDR1 KGHDR and CDR2 SFDVKD. J lost 6 bases, V lost 5 bases, and 8 bases had no gene match. The CDR3 spans 16 residues. DNA of the CDR3: TGTGCCACCAGTGCCCCCCTAGCGGGGGGACTCAATGAGCAGTTCTTC. It is translated as CATSAPLAGGLNEQFF.

V usage is TRBV7-2 and J usage is TRBJ2-7; D gene uncertain. V dropped 2 bases and J dropped 3 bases, with 8 bases sitting between them. The CDR3 is 13 amino acids. Germline V CDR1 and CDR2: SGHTA, FQGNSA. This chain's CDR3 is CASSLWADYEQYF. The CDR3 coding sequence is TGTGCCAGCAGCTTATGGGCAGACTACGAGCAGTACTTC.

The V and J genes are TRBV7-6 and TRBJ1-4; maybe TRBD1 (5 bases). Germline CDR1 reads SGHVS; CDR2 reads FNYEAQ. The CDR3 sequence is 16 residues long. The V gene lost 0 bases and the J gene lost 5 bases, with 13 bases spanning the gap. The CDR3 loop reads CASSLAGQLENEKLFF. The CDR3 region has the DNA TGTGCCAGCAGCTTAGCGGGGCAGCTGGAGAATGAAAAACTGTTTTTT.

The chain carries TRBV19 and TRBJ2-7, with a possible D match to TRBD1 (6 bases). V was pared by 3 bases and J by 3 bases, with 15 bases between. Germline V gene sequence: CDR1 LNHDA, CDR2 SQIVND (reference sequence). This CDR3 has 15 residues. Here the CDR3 reads CASSIAGESGYEQYF. The CDR3 DNA reads TGTGCCAGTAGTATTGCAGGGGAATCGGGCTACGAGCAGTACTTC.

The chain combines TRBV7-9 with TRBJ2-5; 9 bases fit TRBD2. There are 14 residues in the CDR3. Germline V gene lookup returns CDR1 SEHNR and CDR2 FQNEAQ (reference sequence). Trimming at V came to 5 bases and at J to 4 bases, leaving 5 bases not matched to a gene. Here the CDR3 reads CASSPQGLAETQYF. CDR3 DNA sequence: TGTGCCAGCAGCCCCCAGGGACTAGCAGAGACCCAGTACTTC.

The chain couples TRBV12-3 or TRBV12-4 to TRBJ1-1, with 9 bases identical to TRBD1. The V and J ends lost 6 bases and 10 bases, in that order; junction bases with no gene match: 9. The CDR3 loop spans 13 amino acids. CDR3 region: CASSLQGARGAFF. In DNA form, the CDR3 reads TGTGCCAGCAGCTTACAGGGGGCACGGGGAGCTTTCTTT.

The chain has TRBV2 and TRBJ2-2; 10 bases align to TRBD2. Trimming at V came to 5 bases and at J to 3 bases, leaving 6 bases not matched to a gene. CDR1 is SNHLY and CDR2 is FYNNEI in the germline V gene. The CDR3 runs to 16 residues. In nucleotides, the CDR3 is TGTGCCAGCAGTCTTCTAGCGGGGGCCTACACCGGGGAGCTGTTTTTT. It codes for CASSLLAGAYTGELFF.

The V gene is TRBV5-1, the J gene TRBJ2-2; D uncertain. This CDR3 is 14 amino acids long. From germline, CDR1 is SGHRS and CDR2 YFSETQ. Trimming took 3 bases from V and 0 from J, leaving 6 bases between them. The CDR3 DNA reads TGCGCCAGCAGCTACGACCCGAACACCGGGGAGCTGTTTTTT. It codes for CASSYDPNTGELFF.

The rearrangement uses TRBV20-1 and TRBJ1-2; 7 bases are shared with TRBD1. Germline CDR1 reads DFQATT; CDR2 reads SNEGSKA (reference sequence). CDR3 length: 14 amino acids. With 3 bases clipped from V and 4 bases from J, the junction kept 8 bases outside the gene matches. In nucleotides, the CDR3 is TGCAGTGCTAGTTTTGCCAGGGGGGTCTATGGCTACACCTTC. It is translated as CSASFARGVYGYTF.

This chain uses TRBV7-2 with TRBJ1-5; TRBD1 matches 7 bases. The germline V gene has CDR1 SGHTA and CDR2 FQGNSA. The CDR3 loop spans 14 amino acids. V was clipped by 5 bases and J by 5 bases; unmatched bases: 6. For the CDR3, the DNA is TGTGCCAGCAGCCCGGGACAGACCCATCAGCCCCAGCATTTT. This gives the protein CASSPGQTHQPQHF. Full variable domain (rest looked up from reference TRBV7-2 and TRBJ1-5): GAGVSQSPSNKVTEKGKDVELRCDPISGHTALYWYRQSLGQGLEFLIYFQGNSAPDKSGLPSDRFSAERTGGSVSTLTIQRTQQEDSAVYLCASSPGQTHQPQHFGDGTRLSIL.

The genes are TRBV9 and TRBJ2-1; D is undetermined. Germline V lookup: CDR1 SGDLS, CDR2 YYNGEE. Deletions cut 0 bases from V and 9 bases from J, with 10 bases between. This CDR3 spans 13 amino acids. The CDR3 spells CASSVGLGSEQFF. CDR3 coding DNA: TGTGCCAGCAGCGTAGGGTTGGGGTCTGAGCAGTTCTTC.

This rearrangement joins TRBV27 to TRBJ1-6; the D gene is possibly TRBD1 (5 bases). Trimming stripped 5 bases from V and 7 bases from J, with 15 bases between. Germline V gives CDR1 MNHEY, CDR2 SMNVEV (reference sequence). The CDR3 contains 15 residues. The CDR3 region is CASSQTGPQNSPLHF. CDR3 in DNA: TGTGCCAGCAGTCAAACGGGGCCCCAGAATTCACCCCTCCACTTT.

This sequence joins TRBV29-1 and TRBJ1-1; 10 bases align to TRBD1. The CDR3 sequence is 13 residues long. Trimming removed 5 bases from V and 1 base from J; junction bases left unmatched: 1. Germline CDR1 and CDR2: SQVTM and ANQGSEA. The CDR3 bases are TGCAGCGTTTGGGACAGGGGGAACACTGAAGCTTTCTTT. Its protein product is CSVWDRGNTEAFF.

The chain has TRBV10-3 and TRBJ2-3, with no clear D. V lost 0 bases, J lost 5 bases, and 3 bases lay in between. Germline values: CDR1 ENHRY, CDR2 SYGVKD. This CDR3 is 12 amino acids long. The CDR3 DNA reads TGTGCCATCAGTGAGTCTCAAGATACGCAGTATTTT. It yields the protein CAISESQDTQYF.

This clone has just a few counts. The rearrangement uses TRBV9 and TRBJ2-2; 7 bases line up with TRBD1. V lost 0 bases and J lost 4; bases outside the gene matches: 6. CDR1 is SGDLS and CDR2 is YYNGEE in the germline V gene. This CDR3 has 16 residues. CDR3 nucleotide sequence: TGTGCCAGCAGCGTAGTGTTGGGACAGCCCACCGGGGAGCTGTTTTTT. Protein sequence: CASSVVLGQPTGELFF.

V and J are TRBV30 and TRBJ1-2; 9 nucleotides match TRBD1. CDR3 size: 16 residues. Germline V gives CDR1 GTSNPN, CDR2 SVGIG (reference sequence). The V segment lost 2 bases and the J segment 2 bases; nucleotides outside the gene matches: 9. The CDR3 bases are TGTGCCTGGAGTCCGGGACAGGGACCGGGAAACTATGGCTACACCTTC. It is translated as CAWSPGQGPGNYGYTF. The whole variable domain, remainder taken from reference TRBV30 and TRBJ1-2, is SQTIHQWPATLVQPVGSPLSLECTVEGTSNPNLYWYRQAAGRGLQLLFYSVGIGQISSEVPQNLSASRPQDRQFILSSKKLLLSDSGFYLCAWSPGQGPGNYGYTFGSGTRLTVV.

J is TRBJ2-3 and V is TRBV19; TRBD1 matches 8 bases. The germline gives CDR1 LNHDA, CDR2 SQIVND (reference sequence). V dropped 3 bases and J dropped 0; count of bases not matched to a gene: 8. The CDR3 covers 17 residues. In DNA form, the CDR3 reads TGTGCCAGTAGTATGATCGGGCAGGGGGCGAGCACAGATACGCAGTATTTT. It translates to CASSMIGQGASTDTQYF.